This is a list of T cell receptor beta chains from one sample in a study of cytomegalovirus exposure and HLA in healthy donors. Repertoires were generated with immunoSEQ multiplex PCR, while TCRdb's copy carries only in-frame clones and drops some. This sample lists 100,000 to 150,000 clones; its ten largest clones have about 1.8%. Sequenced input: PBMCs. All receptors come from a man younger than 35 in good health and CMV-seronegative. CDR3s include the opening cysteine and the closing phenylalanine or tryptophan. Fields, in order: V gene, D gene, J gene, CDR3 protein, CDR3 DNA. D genes are given only for firm matches.

v_gene: TRBV7-2; d_gene: .; j_gene: TRBJ2-1; CDR3aa: CASSLIGGWFHEQFF; CDR3nt: TGTGCCAGCAGCTTAATCGGTGGTTGGTTCCATGAGCAGTTCTTC
v_gene: TRBV6-1; d_gene: TRBD1; j_gene: TRBJ1-3; CDR3aa: CASSVGTGPGNTIYF; CDR3nt: TGTGCCAGCAGTGTGGGGACAGGCCCTGGAAACACCATATATTTT
v_gene: TRBV5-4; d_gene: TRBD1; j_gene: TRBJ1-2; CDR3aa: CASSLPGTEGRGYTF; CDR3nt: TGTGCCAGCAGCTTACCCGGGACAGAAGGACGCGGCTACACCTTC
v_gene: TRBV4-1; d_gene: .; j_gene: TRBJ1-1; CDR3aa: CASSQEVQATAEAFF; CDR3nt: TGCGCCAGCAGCCAAGAAGTACAGGCCACAGCAGAAGCTTTCTTT
v_gene: TRBV7-6; d_gene: TRBD2; j_gene: TRBJ2-1; CDR3aa: CASSLSAGASTTEQFF; CDR3nt: TGTGCCAGCAGCTTATCGGCGGGAGCAAGCACAACTGAGCAGTTCTTC
v_gene: TRBV6-5; d_gene: .; j_gene: TRBJ2-3; CDR3aa: CASSLQPPRLTDTQYF; CDR3nt: TGTGCCAGCAGTTTACAGCCCCCCAGGCTTACAGATACGCAGTATTTT
v_gene: TRBV6-5; d_gene: TRBD1; j_gene: TRBJ1-1; CDR3aa: CASMGQKNTEAFF; CDR3nt: TGTGCCAGCATGGGACAGAAGAACACTGAAGCTTTCTTT
v_gene: TRBV4-3; d_gene: .; j_gene: TRBJ2-3; CDR3aa: CASSHASWGAGLSTDTQYF; CDR3nt: TGCGCCAGCAGCCACGCCTCTTGGGGCGCGGGGCTGAGCACAGATACGCAGTATTTT
v_gene: TRBV2; d_gene: TRBD1; j_gene: TRBJ1-1; CDR3aa: CASRAPGTENTEAFF; CDR3nt: TGTGCCAGCAGGGCCCCCGGGACAGAGAACACTGAAGCTTTCTTT
v_gene: TRBV30; d_gene: .; j_gene: TRBJ1-6; CDR3aa: CAHRGSGNNSPLHF; CDR3nt: TGTGCACACAGAGGCAGCGGGAATAATTCACCCCTCCACTTT
v_gene: TRBV19; d_gene: TRBD1; j_gene: TRBJ1-2; CDR3aa: CASSIRTGGYGYTF; CDR3nt: TGTGCCAGTAGTATAAGGACAGGGGGATATGGCTACACCTTC
v_gene: TRBV4-3; d_gene: .; j_gene: TRBJ2-1; CDR3aa: CASSQPGGLGQFF; CDR3nt: TGCGCCAGCAGCCAACCTGGAGGGCTGGGGCAGTTCTTC
v_gene: TRBV5-6; d_gene: TRBD1; j_gene: TRBJ1-1; CDR3aa: CASSRQGGAEAFF; CDR3nt: TGTGCCAGCAGCAGACAGGGTGGCGCTGAAGCTTTCTTT
v_gene: TRBV2; d_gene: .; j_gene: TRBJ2-1; CDR3aa: CASINSYNEQFF; CDR3nt: TGTGCCAGCATAAATAGTTACAATGAGCAGTTCTTC
v_gene: TRBV28; d_gene: .; j_gene: TRBJ2-2; CDR3aa: CASLPTHGTNTGELFF; CDR3nt: TGTGCCAGCCTCCCCACACACGGGACGAACACCGGGGAGCTGTTTTTT
v_gene: TRBV6-5; d_gene: .; j_gene: TRBJ2-4; CDR3aa: CASSYKSGADIQYF; CDR3nt: TGTGCCAGCAGTTACAAGTCAGGGGCGGACATTCAGTACTTC
v_gene: TRBV18; d_gene: .; j_gene: TRBJ1-4; CDR3aa: CASSQREEGEKLFF; CDR3nt: TGTGCCAGCTCACAACGGGAAGAAGGGGAAAAACTGTTTTTT
v_gene: TRBV29-1; d_gene: TRBD1; j_gene: TRBJ2-5; CDR3aa: CSGGTGGETQYF; CDR3nt: TGCAGTGGAGGGACAGGGGGAGAGACCCAGTACTTC
v_gene: TRBV19; d_gene: .; j_gene: TRBJ1-6; CDR3aa: CASSMGQNSPLHF; CDR3nt: TGTGCCAGTAGTATGGGCCAAAATTCACCCCTCCACTTT
v_gene: TRBV11-3; d_gene: .; j_gene: TRBJ2-1; CDR3aa: CASSLDRVYNEQFF; CDR3nt: TGTGCCAGCAGCTTAGATCGGGTCTACAATGAGCAGTTCTTC
v_gene: TRBV6-5; d_gene: .; j_gene: TRBJ2-1; CDR3aa: CASSYSSRGNWNEQFF; CDR3nt: TGTGCCAGCAGTTATTCTTCTAGGGGGAACTGGAATGAGCAGTTCTTC
v_gene: TRBV28; d_gene: TRBD2; j_gene: TRBJ2-2; CDR3aa: CASKKTSGFTGELFF; CDR3nt: TGTGCCAGCAAGAAGACTAGCGGGTTCACCGGGGAGCTGTTTTTT
v_gene: TRBV6-6; d_gene: .; j_gene: TRBJ2-7; CDR3aa: CASRLKADGYEQYF; CDR3nt: TGTGCCAGCAGGCTCAAGGCGGATGGCTACGAGCAGTACTTC
v_gene: TRBV27; d_gene: .; j_gene: TRBJ2-3; CDR3aa: CASSLSRADTQYF; CDR3nt: TGTGCCAGCAGTTTATCGCGGGCAGATACGCAGTATTTT
v_gene: TRBV4-2; d_gene: .; j_gene: TRBJ1-3; CDR3aa: CASSLQTLTGSGNTIYF; CDR3nt: TGTGCCAGCAGCCTACAAACTCTAACGGGCTCTGGAAACACCATATATTTT
v_gene: TRBV6-4; d_gene: .; j_gene: TRBJ2-3; CDR3aa: CASSPFPLGADTQYF; CDR3nt: TGTGCCAGCAGTCCCTTCCCCCTCGGGGCAGATACGCAGTATTTT
v_gene: TRBV6-6; d_gene: .; j_gene: TRBJ1-5; CDR3aa: CASSLTGFLNQPQHF; CDR3nt: TGTGCCAGCAGTTTAACAGGCTTCCTCAATCAGCCCCAGCATTTT
v_gene: TRBV5-6; d_gene: .; j_gene: TRBJ1-6; CDR3aa: CASSTYNSPLHF; CDR3nt: TGTGCCAGCAGCACATATAATTCACCCCTCCACTTT
v_gene: TRBV27; d_gene: TRBD2; j_gene: TRBJ2-2; CDR3aa: CASSFIAGVGGELFF; CDR3nt: TGTGCCAGCAGTTTTATAGCGGGAGTGGGAGGGGAGCTGTTTTTT
v_gene: TRBV7-3; d_gene: .; j_gene: TRBJ1-4; CDR3aa: CASSPRGMSDEKLFF; CDR3nt: TGTGCCAGCAGCCCAAGGGGCATGTCGGATGAAAAACTGTTTTTT
v_gene: TRBV11-2; d_gene: TRBD2; j_gene: TRBJ2-3; CDR3aa: CASSLDGGDTQYF; CDR3nt: TGTGCCAGCAGCTTAGACGGGGGGGATACGCAGTATTTT
v_gene: TRBV7-9; d_gene: TRBD1; j_gene: TRBJ2-1; CDR3aa: CASSSPGTGGRLERGEQFF; CDR3nt: TGTGCCAGCAGCTCCCCGGGGACAGGGGGAAGGTTAGAAAGGGGTGAGCAGTTCTTC
v_gene: TRBV5-4; d_gene: .; j_gene: TRBJ1-2; CDR3aa: CASSEGDKPYGYTF; CDR3nt: TGTGCCAGCAGCGAGGGGGACAAGCCTTATGGCTACACCTTC
v_gene: TRBV27; d_gene: .; j_gene: TRBJ2-4; CDR3aa: CASRPSGWKDIQYF; CDR3nt: TGTGCCAGCAGGCCTTCAGGGTGGAAGGACATTCAGTACTTC
v_gene: TRBV19; d_gene: TRBD1; j_gene: TRBJ2-2; CDR3aa: CASSPGQTYTGELFF; CDR3nt: TGTGCCAGTAGCCCGGGACAGACCTACACCGGGGAGCTGTTTTTT
v_gene: TRBV9; d_gene: .; j_gene: TRBJ2-1; CDR3aa: CASSVEGTGRTREHNEQFF; CDR3nt: TGTGCCAGCAGCGTAGAAGGGACAGGTCGTACGCGGGAGCACAATGAGCAGTTCTTC
v_gene: TRBV28; d_gene: .; j_gene: TRBJ1-1; CDR3aa: CASSTQLGGAFF; CDR3nt: TGTGCCAGCAGTACTCAGTTGGGGGGGGCTTTCTTT
v_gene: TRBV5-1; d_gene: TRBD2; j_gene: TRBJ2-2; CDR3aa: CASSAPERGNTGELFF; CDR3nt: TGCGCCAGCAGCGCGCCGGAGCGGGGCAACACCGGGGAGCTGTTTTTT
v_gene: TRBV7-9; d_gene: .; j_gene: TRBJ1-2; CDR3aa: CASSSPPRNLLGYTF; CDR3nt: TGTGCCAGCAGCTCCCCCCCGAGGAATCTATTGGGCTACACCTTC
v_gene: TRBV28; d_gene: TRBD1; j_gene: TRBJ2-3; CDR3aa: CASSLWTGASLDTQYF; CDR3nt: TGTGCCAGCAGTTTATGGACAGGGGCCTCGCTGGATACGCAGTATTTT
v_gene: TRBV19; d_gene: TRBD1; j_gene: TRBJ2-7; CDR3aa: CASSSLTGGYEQYF; CDR3nt: TGTGCCAGTAGTAGCCTGACAGGGGGCTACGAGCAGTACTTC
v_gene: TRBV19; d_gene: .; j_gene: TRBJ1-1; CDR3aa: CASSFSGLLGTEAFF; CDR3nt: TGTGCCAGTAGTTTCTCAGGGCTTCTGGGCACTGAAGCTTTCTTT
v_gene: TRBV7-3; d_gene: TRBD1; j_gene: TRBJ2-4; CDR3aa: CASSLDVDRARKEAAKNIQYF; CDR3nt: TGTGCCAGCAGCTTAGACGTGGACAGGGCCAGAAAGGAAGCAGCCAAAAACATTCAGTACTTC
v_gene: TRBV27; d_gene: TRBD2; j_gene: TRBJ2-7; CDR3aa: CASSSGSSYEQYF; CDR3nt: TGTGCCAGCAGTAGCGGGAGCTCCTACGAGCAGTACTTC
v_gene: TRBV25-1; d_gene: .; j_gene: TRBJ2-1; CDR3aa: CASDTRRGHQFF; CDR3nt: TGTGCCAGCGATACTAGGAGGGGTCACCAGTTCTTC
v_gene: TRBV25-1; d_gene: TRBD1; j_gene: TRBJ1-1; CDR3aa: CASNGRDRLNTEAFF; CDR3nt: TGTGCCAGCAATGGGAGGGACAGGCTGAACACTGAAGCTTTCTTT
v_gene: TRBV6-5; d_gene: TRBD2; j_gene: TRBJ2-1; CDR3aa: CASRLLAGVDNEQFF; CDR3nt: TGTGCCAGCAGGCTACTAGCGGGAGTGGACAATGAGCAGTTCTTC
v_gene: TRBV5-8; d_gene: .; j_gene: TRBJ2-3; CDR3aa: CASSKSGTDTQYF; CDR3nt: TGTGCCAGCAGTAAAAGCGGCACAGATACGCAGTATTTT
v_gene: TRBV11-3; d_gene: .; j_gene: TRBJ1-1; CDR3aa: CASSSGSVAGAEAFF; CDR3nt: TGTGCCAGCAGCAGCGGCAGTGTGGCGGGAGCTGAAGCTTTCTTT
v_gene: TRBV7-3; d_gene: TRBD2; j_gene: TRBJ2-5; CDR3aa: CASRRVTRPAREQYF; CDR3nt: TGTGCCAGCAGACGGGTGACCCGCCCCGCGCGGGAGCAGTACTTC
v_gene: TRBV18; d_gene: .; j_gene: TRBJ2-1; CDR3aa: CASSLVDSTHNEQFF; CDR3nt: TGTGCCAGCTCACTCGTGGACAGTACACACAATGAGCAGTTCTTC
v_gene: TRBV30; d_gene: TRBD1; j_gene: TRBJ2-5; CDR3aa: CAWTGQKETQYF; CDR3nt: TGTGCCTGGACGGGACAGAAAGAGACCCAGTACTTC
v_gene: TRBV5-1; d_gene: TRBD2; j_gene: TRBJ2-1; CDR3aa: CASSLFSIGLAGAAGQFF; CDR3nt: TGCGCCAGCAGCTTGTTTTCAATCGGACTAGCGGGGGCAGCGGGGCAGTTCTTC